The 19 T cell receptor beta chains below were found in one sample sequenced in a study of blood T cell repertoires in COVID-19. Clones were sequenced by immunoSEQ multiplex PCR, and TCRdb holds only the in-frame ones, with some missing. This table has roughly 200,000 clones, about 82% appearing once. Sample: PBMCs or T cells enriched from blood (not recorded which). The origin of the receptors is a man aged 35 to 55 with acute COVID-19.

The rearrangement uses TRBV27 and TRBJ2-6; tentatively, D is TRBD1 (5 bases). Trimming removed 6 bases at V and 0 bases at J, with 18 bases between. Germline V CDR1 and CDR2: MNHEY, SMNVEV (reference sequence). The CDR3 loop spans 18 amino acids. The chain's CDR3 is CASSRPRGASSGANVLTF. CDR3 DNA: TGTGCCAGCAGCCGCCCAAGGGGTGCCAGCTCTGGGGCCAACGTCCTGACTTTC.

The chain joins TRBV3-1 (or the pseudogene TRBV3-2) to TRBJ2-3; 9 nucleotides agree with TRBD2. The CDR3 has 16 residues. CDR1 and CDR2 (germline): LGHDT, YNNKEL (reference sequence). V gave up 0 bases and J gave up 3 bases; unmatched junction bases: 4. CDR3 bases: TGTGCCAGCAGCCAAGATGTCAGCGGGAGGACAGATACGCAGTATTTT. It is translated as CASSQDVSGRTDTQYF.

This clone was seen a handful of times. The chain links TRBV4-3 to TRBJ2-7; possibly TRBD1 for D (6 bases). Trimming shortened V by 1 base and J by 5 bases, and 18 bases separated the two germline ends. The germline V gene has CDR1 LGHNA and CDR2 YSLEER. The CDR3 contains 16 residues. The CDR3 DNA reads as TGCGCCAGCAGCCAAGGCCACAGGGCCCTAAACGACGAGCAGTACTTC. Translating it yields CASSQGHRALNDEQYF.

This chain connects TRBV4-1 to TRBJ2-1, with D perhaps TRBD1 (5 bases). Deletions cut 5 bases from V and 4 bases from J, with 9 bases between. The CDR3 spans 13 residues. CDR1 and CDR2 from the germline V gene are MGHRA and YSYEKL. The CDR3 region has the DNA TGCGCCAGCAGCTCGGCAGGGTACAATGAGCAGTTCTTC. Translation gives CASSSAGYNEQFF.

This rearrangement joins TRBV12-3 or TRBV12-4 to TRBJ1-3; TRBD1 might be the D (5 bases). This CDR3 comprises 12 residues. Trimming stripped 11 bases from V and 1 base from J, with 9 bases between. CDR3 protein: CACGASGNTIYF. In DNA form, the CDR3 reads TGTGCCTGTGGGGCTTCTGGAAACACCATATATTTT.

The chain combines TRBV20-1 with TRBJ2-5; D is unclear. This CDR3 region has 10 residues. V lost 4 bases and J lost 3, with 3 bases in between. Germline V lookup: CDR1 DFQATT, CDR2 SNEGSKA (reference sequence). CDR3 DNA: TGCAGTGCTATTAAAGAGACCCAGTACTTC. Its protein is CSAIKETQYF.

This clone came up once. This chain connects TRBV30 to TRBJ2-7, with D perhaps TRBD1 (5 bases). Germline V gene lookup returns CDR1 GTSNPN and CDR2 SVGIG (reference sequence). The CDR3 sequence is 12 residues long. The chain's CDR3 is CSLRASSYEQYF. The DNA for the CDR3 is TGTTCCCTCAGGGCGAGCTCCTACGAGCAGTACTTC.

The V and J genes are TRBV9 and TRBJ2-1; 8 nucleotides line up with TRBD2. There are 15 residues in the CDR3. V gave up 5 bases and J gave up 6 bases; unmatched junction bases: 10. The germline V gene has CDR1 SGDLS and CDR2 YYNGEE. As DNA, the CDR3 is TGTGCCAGCAGGGTCGGCGCGGGAGGTTCCAATGAGCAGTTCTTC. It yields the protein CASRVGAGGSNEQFF.

This rearrangement joins TRBV3-1 (or the pseudogene TRBV3-2) to TRBJ2-2; no clear D. Germline CDR1 reads LGHDT; CDR2 reads YNNKEL (reference sequence). This CDR3 has 16 residues. Between the trimmed V and J ends, which lost 4 bases and 3 bases, there was a span of 15 bases. The CDR3 DNA reads TGTGCCAGCAGCCCCGATTCAGTTATATACACCGGGGAGCTGTTTTTT. Protein product: CASSPDSVIYTGELFF.

V is TRBV18 and J is TRBJ2-7, with 8 bases lining up with TRBD1. V trimming: 3 bases; J trimming: 0 bases; junction bases outside the gene matches: 7. Germline V gene sequence: CDR1 KGHSH, CDR2 LQKENI. This CDR3 contains 16 residues. The CDR3 sequence is CASSPELQGDSYEQYF. In nucleotides, the CDR3 is TGTGCCAGCTCACCTGAATTACAGGGGGACTCCTACGAGCAGTACTTC. Full variable domain (rest looked up from reference TRBV18 and TRBJ2-7): NAGVMQNPRHLVRRRGQEARLRCSPMKGHSHVYWYRQLPEEGLKFMVYLQKENIIDESGMPKERFSAEFPKEGPSILRIQQVVRGDSAAYFCASSPELQGDSYEQYFGPGTRLTVT.

In this sample, this clone turned up a few times. This chain links TRBV4-2 with TRBJ2-2; D not resolved. This CDR3 spans 14 amino acids. Germline CDR1 LGHNA, CDR2 YNFKEQ. V lost 5 bases and J lost 1, with 8 bases in between. The CDR3 sequence: CASSLRLNTGELFF. DNA of the CDR3: TGTGCCAGCAGCTTAAGACTGAACACCGGGGAGCTGTTTTTT.

The V call is TRBV2, the J call TRBJ2-1; 10 bases fit TRBD2. Germline-derived CDR1 and CDR2 are SNHLY and FYNNEI. The CDR3 is made up of 18 amino acids. After removal of 2 bases from V and 9 bases from J, the junction contained 16 bases not matched to a gene. CDR3 amino acids: CASSERGQREGLDTEQFF. The DNA of the CDR3 is TGTGCCAGCAGTGAACGGGGACAGCGGGAGGGGCTAGATACTGAGCAGTTCTTC.

This clone was observed a handful of times. V usage is TRBV5-1 and J usage is TRBJ2-1; 7 bases are shared with TRBD2. Germline V gives CDR1 SGHRS, CDR2 YFSETQ. Germline trimming cut 2 bases from V and 7 bases from J; bases unmatched to any gene: 6. CDR3 length: 14 amino acids. DNA of the CDR3: TGCGCCAGCAGCTTATCCAGCGGGGTTAATGAGCAGTTCTTC. Protein sequence: CASSLSSGVNEQFF.

The rearrangement links TRBV2 to TRBJ1-1; 9 bases align to TRBD1. With 6 bases clipped from V and 3 bases from J, the junction kept 14 bases outside the gene matches. The CDR3 has 17 amino acids. Germline CDR1 and CDR2: SNHLY and FYNNEI. The CDR3 loop is CASSRGQGGIEDTEAFF. The CDR3 coding sequence is TGTGCCAGCAGCCGGGGACAGGGTGGGATCGAGGACACTGAAGCTTTCTTT.

This sequence joins TRBV3-1 (or the pseudogene TRBV3-2) and TRBJ2-4; 10 bases line up with TRBD1. Unmatched junction bases numbered 11, after V lost 2 bases and J lost 7 bases. The CDR3 has 17 amino acids. Germline CDR1 reads LGHDT; CDR2 reads YNNKEL (reference sequence). The CDR3 DNA reads TGTGCCAGCAGCCAATTTCCCCCGGGACAGGGGATGAACATTCAGTACTTC. It encodes CASSQFPPGQGMNIQYF.

The V call is TRBV2, the J call TRBJ1-1; D not certain. The CDR3 is made up of 12 amino acids. The V end was cut by 7 bases, the J end by 7 bases, with 13 bases between. CDR1 and CDR2 from the germline V gene are SNHLY and FYNNEI. DNA for the CDR3: TGTGCCAGCACCCCTGGGAGGATTGAAGCTTTCTTT. Its protein product is CASTPGRIEAFF.

V usage is TRBV9 and J usage is TRBJ2-1; 10 bases are a match to TRBD2. The germline CDR1 and CDR2 sequences are SGDLS and YYNGEE. Germline trimming cut 0 bases from V and 10 bases from J; bases unmatched to any gene: 7. The CDR3 runs to 15 residues. In DNA form, the CDR3 reads TGTGCCAGCAGCGTAGCACTAGCGGGAATGGAGGAGCAGTTCTTC. Encoded protein: CASSVALAGMEEQFF.

V is TRBV5-1 and J is TRBJ2-5; 11 bases line up with TRBD2. Germline V gene data show CDR1 as SGHRS and CDR2 as YFSETQ. The CDR3 is 16 residues long. V dropped 2 bases and J dropped 4; count of bases not matched to a gene: 7. CDR3 residues: CASSFGIAGGGETQYF. In DNA form, the CDR3 reads TGCGCCAGCAGCTTTGGGATAGCGGGAGGGGGAGAGACCCAGTACTTC.

The chain has TRBV30 and TRBJ2-1, with 13 bases fitting TRBD2. Germline trimming cut 4 bases from V and 6 bases from J; bases unmatched to any gene: 3. Germline V lookup: CDR1 GTSNPN, CDR2 SVGIG (reference sequence). The CDR3 sequence is 14 residues long. DNA of the CDR3: TGTGCCTGGACGGGACTAGCGGGGCCCAATGAGCAGTTCTTC. This codes for CAWTGLAGPNEQFF.